This TCR beta chain derives from a study of spatial heterogeneity in lung cancer. Findings of the study overall: The estimated TCR-seq coverage of tumor T cells amounted to 6% to 7% when looking at alpha chains and 13% to 15% when looking at beta chains. Ubiquitous and regional nonsynonymous mutations were tracked by counts of ubiquitous and regional expanded TCRs, respectively. It was found that expanded intratumoral alpha and beta TCR counts tracked tumor mutation counts.

As to time point: sample taken at primary tumor resection. Whole RNA, isolated from tumor, nontumor lung or frozen PBMC, was sequenced without prior sorting. MiXCR, run by TCRdb on the 5' RACE reads, gives a single entry per CDR3 protein. The sample contains about 16,000 distinct CDR3 sequences, approximately 7% of which appear only once. This clonotype came up many times. Its cognate antigen is unknown. The library was built for alpha chains, so this beta chain is an off-target read and its size means little. This sequence originates from a female donor with early-stage non-small cell lung cancer. This material consisted of lung tumor tissue, taken at surgery.

CDR3 sequence (DNA): TGTGCCAGCAGCTTAGGGCCTCGGGGAGATACGCAGTATTTT. This encodes CASSLGPRGDTQYF. The chain has TRBV7-2 and TRBJ2-3; D is perhaps TRBD2 (5 bases). V lost 1 base, J lost 5 bases, and 10 bases lay in between. Germline CDR1 and CDR2: SGHTA and FQGNSA. The CDR3 length is 14 residues.